Here is one T cell receptor (beta chain) with its context. Antigen specificity is unknown. Generated by immunoSEQ multiplex PCR, the TCRdb table keeps only in-frame clones and is missing some. The top ten clones hold 1.5% of a sample with about 980,000 clones, about three quarters of them seen once. The data stem from a study of shared clonotypes between healthy human individuals. Study observations and caveats: Generation probability values for non-shared clonotypes were lower than those for clonotypes shared by all four donors.

Germline trimming cut 3 bases from V and 6 bases from J; bases unmatched to any gene: 8. Germline assignment: CDR1 KGHSH and CDR2 LQKENI. This CDR3 has 15 residues. The chain recombines TRBV18 with TRBJ2-1, with TRBD2 matching 7 bases. This clonotype originated in a man in his late teens or twenties in good health. Material: memory CD4+ T cells sorted from blood. This sample's subset: CD45RA-negative fraction. CDR3 bases: TGTGCCAGCTCACCCGTGTCGGGGGGACCCAATGAGCAGTTCTTC. It specifies CASSPVSGGPNEQFF. Variable domain in full (rest from reference TRBV18 and TRBJ2-1): NAGVMQNPRHLVRRRGQEARLRCSPMKGHSHVYWYRQLPEEGLKFMVYLQKENIIDESGMPKERFSAEFPKEGPSILRIQQVVRGDSAAYFCASSPVSGGPNEQFFGPGTRLTVL.